This T cell receptor beta chain was captured in a study of patients and donors after allogeneic stem cell transplantation. The length of the CDR3 is 14 residues. V dropped 4 bases and J dropped 2; count of bases not matched to a gene: 4. Germline V gene lookup returns CDR1 SGHRS and CDR2 YFSETQ. TCRdb passed the RT-PCR reads through MiXCR, listing each CDR3 protein once. The table has about 160,000 distinct CDR3 sequences, about 32% seen once. The chain combines TRBV5-1 with TRBJ2-3; 7 bases line up with TRBD1. Sequenced material: blood, either unsorted or a sorted T cell fraction (not recorded which). This clonotype was obtained from a human donor who was either an allogeneic HSCT recipient or a stem cell or donor lymphocyte infusion donor (not recorded which). It is not recorded whose cells these are; they may come from a transplant donor. The CDR3: CASSVGQNTDTQYF. DNA of the CDR3: TGCGCCAGCAGCGTGGGACAGAACACAGATACGCAGTATTTT.